The present T cell receptor beta chain was sequenced within a study of blood T cell repertoires in COVID-19. Study information: COVID-19 samples, acute and convalescent, were from the United States, Italy and Spain. The cDNA or gDNA used as material had been derived from T cells, B-cell-depleted T cells, or PBMCs.

Study processing details: Estimates of nucleated cell counts were drawn from the amplification of reference gene primers. Libraries were prepared by immunoSEQ multiplex PCR; TCRdb keeps only in-frame clonotypes and omits some of them. V and J calls and clone size are those listed in that table; D and trimming were worked out from the DNA. Of 200,000 or so clones in the sample, 75% to 90% are singletons; the top ten hold 2.5% to 3.5%. The source is a man in his fifties or sixties with acute or convalescent COVID-19. What was sequenced was peripheral blood.

Here the CDR3 DNA reads TGCAGCTCACAGGTCTCGAACACTGAAGCTTTCTTT. Translating gives CSSQVSNTEAFF. This rearrangement joins TRBV29-1 to TRBJ1-1; possibly TRBD1 for D (5 bases). Trimming shortened V by 8 bases and J by 1 base, and 11 bases separated the two germline ends. CDR3 size: 12 residues. Germline V gives CDR1 SQVTM, CDR2 ANQGSEA.